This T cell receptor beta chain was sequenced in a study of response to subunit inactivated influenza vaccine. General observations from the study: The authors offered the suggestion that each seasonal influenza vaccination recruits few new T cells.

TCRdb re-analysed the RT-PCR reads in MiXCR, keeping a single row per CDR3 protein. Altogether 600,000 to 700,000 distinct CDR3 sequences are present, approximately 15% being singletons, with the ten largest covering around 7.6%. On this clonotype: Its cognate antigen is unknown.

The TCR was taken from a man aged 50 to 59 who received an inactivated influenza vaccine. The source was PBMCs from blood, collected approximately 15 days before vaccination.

This chain's CDR3 is CASSLAWGDFSYNEQFF. CDR3 sequence (DNA): TGTGCCAGCAGCTTGGCTTGGGGGGACTTCTCCTACAATGAGCAGTTCTTC. The rearrangement uses TRBV5-5 and TRBJ2-1; the D gene is possibly TRBD2 (6 bases). Trimming pared 0 bases from V and 0 bases from J, leaving 13 bases between. The CDR3 is 17 residues long. The germline CDR1 and CDR2 sequences are SGHKS and YYEKEE (reference sequence).